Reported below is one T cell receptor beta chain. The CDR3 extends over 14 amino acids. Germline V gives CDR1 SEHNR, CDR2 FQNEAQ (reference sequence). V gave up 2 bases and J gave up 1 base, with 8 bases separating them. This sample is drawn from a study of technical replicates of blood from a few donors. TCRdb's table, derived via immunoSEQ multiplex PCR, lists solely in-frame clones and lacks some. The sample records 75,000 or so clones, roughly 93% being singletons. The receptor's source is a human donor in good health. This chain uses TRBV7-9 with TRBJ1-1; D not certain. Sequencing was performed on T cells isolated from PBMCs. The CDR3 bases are TGTGCCAGCAGCTTAACCCTGGCGAACACTGAAGCTTTCTTT. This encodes CASSLTLANTEAFF. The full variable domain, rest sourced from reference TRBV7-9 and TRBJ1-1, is DTGVSQNPRHKITKRGQNVTFRCDPISEHNRLYWYRQTLGQGPEFLTYFQNEAQLEKSRLLSDRFSAERPKGSFSTLEIQRTEQGDSAMYLCASSLTLANTEAFFGQGTRLTVV.